Listed below are T cell receptor beta chains from one sample, sequenced in a study of identical twins. In TCRdb, the 5' RACE reads were re-called with MiXCR into one record per CDR3 protein. The profile covers approximately 550,000 distinct CDR3 sequences, with under 25% appearing a single time and 0.4% to 0.6% taken by the ten largest. This sample also appeared in a second study, on yellow fever vaccine responses in identical twins.

Sequenced: CD4+ T cells sorted from blood. The receptors were sampled from a woman younger than 35 in good health. The CDR3 runs from the conserved cysteine through the conserved F or W. D genes are given only for firm matches. Clone size, where shown, is once, few, many, or a class for clones that have expanded.

v_call: TRBV4-1
clone_size: .
d_call: TRBD2
j_call: TRBJ2-1
cdr3_nt: TGCGCCAGCAGTAAAGTAGCGGGGCGCCCTTGGGATGAGCAGTTCTTC
cdr3_aa: CASSKVAGRPWDEQFF

v_call: TRBV7-2
clone_size: few
d_call: TRBD2
j_call: TRBJ2-3
cdr3_nt: TGTGCCAGCAGCTTAGGTCCAGCGGGAGGGTCAGATACGCAGTATTTT
cdr3_aa: CASSLGPAGGSDTQYF

v_call: TRBV27
clone_size: few
d_call: .
j_call: TRBJ2-1
cdr3_nt: TGTGCCAGCAGTTTCAGGAGGGCCTACAATGAGCAGTTCTTC
cdr3_aa: CASSFRRAYNEQFF

v_call: TRBV5-5
clone_size: .
d_call: .
j_call: TRBJ2-2
cdr3_nt: TGTGCCAGCAGCTTCTTCTTTCCGTCCCTCACCGGGGAGCTGTTTTTT
cdr3_aa: CASSFFFPSLTGELFF

v_call: TRBV7-3
clone_size: .
d_call: .
j_call: TRBJ2-1
cdr3_nt: TGTGCCAGCAGCTTAACCCAGGCGGGAAACAATGAGCAGTTCTTC
cdr3_aa: CASSLTQAGNNEQFF

v_call: TRBV3-1
clone_size: .
d_call: .
j_call: TRBJ2-1
cdr3_nt: TGTGCCAGCAGCCGAAGACCACCGGTGAGCTCCTACAATGAGCAGTTCTTC
cdr3_aa: CASSRRPPVSSYNEQFF

v_call: TRBV20-1
clone_size: .
d_call: TRBD2
j_call: TRBJ2-7
cdr3_nt: TGCAGTGCCATGTCCGGGACTAGCACAAACGAGCAGTACTTC
cdr3_aa: CSAMSGTSTNEQYF

v_call: TRBV28
clone_size: few
d_call: .
j_call: TRBJ2-3
cdr3_nt: TGTGCCAGCAGTCGTGAGCGCTCGTCGCAGTATTTT
cdr3_aa: CASSRERSSQYF

v_call: TRBV7-6
clone_size: few
d_call: TRBD2
j_call: TRBJ2-3
cdr3_nt: TGTGCCAGCAGCTTTACCAGGACTAGCGATAGCACAGATACGCAGTATTTT
cdr3_aa: CASSFTRTSDSTDTQYF

v_call: TRBV5-6
clone_size: few
d_call: .
j_call: TRBJ2-1
cdr3_nt: TGTGCCAGCAGCCCGGGCCCGGTGAATGAGCAGTTCTTC
cdr3_aa: CASSPGPVNEQFF

v_call: TRBV28
clone_size: .
d_call: TRBD2
j_call: TRBJ2-4
cdr3_nt: TGTGCCACCGGGGGGGCCGGGGGGAAAAACATTCAGTACTTC
cdr3_aa: CATGGAGGKNIQYF

v_call: TRBV5-1
clone_size: .
d_call: .
j_call: TRBJ2-7
cdr3_nt: TGCGCCAGCAGCTTAGAAGGGATGGGGGCCTACGAGCAGTACTTC
cdr3_aa: CASSLEGMGAYEQYF

v_call: TRBV9
clone_size: few
d_call: TRBD1
j_call: TRBJ2-7
cdr3_nt: TGTGCCAGCAGCGCGACAGGGAATCGTCTCCACGAGCAGTACTTC
cdr3_aa: CASSATGNRLHEQYF

v_call: TRBV4-2
clone_size: .
d_call: .
j_call: TRBJ2-2
cdr3_nt: TGTGCCAGCAGCCAAGATACTAGCTCGAATACCGGGGAGCTGTTTTTT
cdr3_aa: CASSQDTSSNTGELFF

v_call: TRBV10-2
clone_size: few
d_call: TRBD1
j_call: TRBJ1-6
cdr3_nt: TGCGCCAGCGCTCCAGGACAGGCTTATAATTCACCCCTCCACTTT
cdr3_aa: CASAPGQAYNSPLHF

v_call: TRBV2
clone_size: few
d_call: TRBD2
j_call: TRBJ2-1
cdr3_nt: TGTGCCAGCAGTGCCGGGACTACCAATGAGCAGTTCTTC
cdr3_aa: CASSAGTTNEQFF

v_call: TRBV20-1
clone_size: few
d_call: TRBD2
j_call: TRBJ2-1
cdr3_nt: TGCAGTGCTCCCGGGACTAGAATCAATGAGCAGTTCTTC
cdr3_aa: CSAPGTRINEQFF

v_call: TRBV20-1
clone_size: few
d_call: TRBD1
j_call: TRBJ2-5
cdr3_nt: TGCAGTGCTAGGTTTAGGGGGCGGGAGACCCAGTACTTC
cdr3_aa: CSARFRGRETQYF

v_call: TRBV2
clone_size: .
d_call: TRBD2
j_call: TRBJ2-2
cdr3_nt: TGTGCCAGCAGTGTGGGGCTAGCGGTTGGCGGGGAGCTGTTTTTT
cdr3_aa: CASSVGLAVGGELFF

v_call: TRBV2
clone_size: few
d_call: TRBD2
j_call: TRBJ2-1
cdr3_nt: TGTGCCAGCAGTGAAAGACTAGCGGGAGGGCTGACTGAGCAGTTCTTC
cdr3_aa: CASSERLAGGLTEQFF

v_call: TRBV15
clone_size: .
d_call: .
j_call: TRBJ2-5
cdr3_nt: TGTGCCACCAGCAGAGATCGGACAGTAGAGACCCAGTACTTC
cdr3_aa: CATSRDRTVETQYF

v_call: TRBV11-2
clone_size: many
d_call: TRBD2
j_call: TRBJ2-1
cdr3_nt: TGTGCCAGCAGTCCCGTGGATGGGACTAAAAATGAGCAGTTCTTC
cdr3_aa: CASSPVDGTKNEQFF

v_call: TRBV5-5
clone_size: few
d_call: .
j_call: TRBJ2-5
cdr3_nt: TGTGCCAGCAGCTTGTCTCAACTTAAAGAGACCCAGTACTTC
cdr3_aa: CASSLSQLKETQYF

v_call: TRBV6-5
clone_size: few
d_call: .
j_call: TRBJ1-6
cdr3_nt: TGTGCCAGCAGAAGAAATAATTCACCCCTCCACTTT
cdr3_aa: CASRRNNSPLHF

v_call: TRBV20-1
clone_size: few
d_call: .
j_call: TRBJ1-5
cdr3_nt: TGCAGTGCTAGGGGCCTTTCGAGCAATCAGCCCCAGCATTTT
cdr3_aa: CSARGLSSNQPQHF

v_call: TRBV10-3
clone_size: .
d_call: .
j_call: TRBJ1-6
cdr3_nt: TGTGCCATCAGTGTTGCGGAAAATTCACCCCTCCACTTT
cdr3_aa: CAISVAENSPLHF

v_call: TRBV4-2
clone_size: .
d_call: .
j_call: TRBJ2-6
cdr3_nt: TGTGCCAGCAGCCAAGATATGCCAAACAGGCCCTTTAGCTCTGGGGCCAACGTCCTGACTTTC
cdr3_aa: CASSQDMPNRPFSSGANVLTF

v_call: TRBV19
clone_size: .
d_call: TRBD1
j_call: TRBJ2-1
cdr3_nt: TGTGCCAGTAGTACCCCCGGGACAGGGGGAAATGAGCAGTTCTTC
cdr3_aa: CASSTPGTGGNEQFF

v_call: TRBV29-1
clone_size: few
d_call: TRBD2
j_call: TRBJ2-1
cdr3_nt: TGCAGCGCCCTGGGACTAGCGGGACCCGGGAATGAGCAGTTCTTC
cdr3_aa: CSALGLAGPGNEQFF

v_call: TRBV29-1
clone_size: .
d_call: .
j_call: TRBJ2-2
cdr3_nt: TGCAGCGTTGAAACTACGAACACCGGGGAGCTGTTTTTT
cdr3_aa: CSVETTNTGELFF

v_call: TRBV6-1
clone_size: .
d_call: .
j_call: TRBJ1-3
cdr3_nt: TGTGCCAGCAGTCTCTCCGGGACCCCAAACTCTGGAAACACCATATATTTT
cdr3_aa: CASSLSGTPNSGNTIYF

v_call: TRBV7-9
clone_size: .
d_call: TRBD1
j_call: TRBJ1-2
cdr3_nt: TGTGCCAGCAGCCCCAGGGGGTGCTTTGGAAACTATGGCTACACCTTC
cdr3_aa: CASSPRGCFGNYGYTF

v_call: TRBV7-8
clone_size: .
d_call: TRBD1
j_call: TRBJ1-4
cdr3_nt: TGTGCCAGCAGCACGGGACAGGGGATAGGGGAAAAACTGTTTTTT
cdr3_aa: CASSTGQGIGEKLFF

v_call: TRBV5-1
clone_size: few
d_call: TRBD1
j_call: TRBJ2-4
cdr3_nt: TGCGCCAGCAGCCCTGCCGTGGGCGGGACAGGAGCCAAAAACATTCAGTACTTC
cdr3_aa: CASSPAVGGTGAKNIQYF

v_call: TRBV24-1
clone_size: few
d_call: .
j_call: TRBJ1-5
cdr3_nt: TGTGCCACCAGTGGCAATAGCAATCAGCCCCAGCATTTT
cdr3_aa: CATSGNSNQPQHF

v_call: TRBV7-3
clone_size: few
d_call: .
j_call: TRBJ2-1
cdr3_nt: TGTGCCAGCAGCTTAAGGGGCGCCGGCTACAATGAGCAGTTCTTC
cdr3_aa: CASSLRGAGYNEQFF

v_call: TRBV18
clone_size: once
d_call: .
j_call: TRBJ2-1
cdr3_nt: TGTGCCAGCTCACCACTTGAAAATGAGCAGTTCTTC
cdr3_aa: CASSPLENEQFF

v_call: TRBV4-1
clone_size: .
d_call: TRBD1
j_call: TRBJ2-2
cdr3_nt: TGCGCCAGCAGCCAAAGGACAGGGGTGATCGGGGAGCTGTTTTTT
cdr3_aa: CASSQRTGVIGELFF

v_call: TRBV20-1
clone_size: .
d_call: TRBD2
j_call: TRBJ2-7
cdr3_nt: TGCAGTGCTACCCGAGCGGGAGGGAACTACGAGCAGTACTTC
cdr3_aa: CSATRAGGNYEQYF

v_call: TRBV5-1
clone_size: .
d_call: .
j_call: TRBJ2-2
cdr3_nt: TGCGCCACCCAGGAGGGGACGGGCACCGGGGAGCTGTTTTTT
cdr3_aa: CATQEGTGTGELFF

v_call: TRBV5-1
clone_size: .
d_call: .
j_call: TRBJ1-1
cdr3_nt: TGCGCCAGCAGCTTGGCTGACGGAATTACTGAAGCTTTCTTT
cdr3_aa: CASSLADGITEAFF

v_call: TRBV3-1
clone_size: .
d_call: .
j_call: TRBJ2-1
cdr3_nt: TGTGCCAGCAGCCAACCTGAGCCGGGGACTTTATACAATGAGCAGTTCTTC
cdr3_aa: CASSQPEPGTLYNEQFF

v_call: TRBV10-2
clone_size: few
d_call: .
j_call: TRBJ1-5
cdr3_nt: TGCGCCAGCAGTGAATGGCGGGATCAGCCCCAGCATTTT
cdr3_aa: CASSEWRDQPQHF

v_call: TRBV20-1
clone_size: .
d_call: TRBD2
j_call: TRBJ2-4
cdr3_nt: TGCAGTGCTAGTTCCAGCGGGGTAAACATTCAGTACTTC
cdr3_aa: CSASSSGVNIQYF

v_call: TRBV15
clone_size: few
d_call: TRBD2
j_call: TRBJ2-5
cdr3_nt: TGTGCCACCGGTCGGGGCGGGGGATATCAAGAGACCCAGTACTTC
cdr3_aa: CATGRGGGYQETQYF

v_call: TRBV29-1
clone_size: few
d_call: .
j_call: TRBJ2-5
cdr3_nt: TGCAGCCCCAGGGACCAAGAGACCCAGTACTTC
cdr3_aa: CSPRDQETQYF

v_call: TRBV3-1
clone_size: few
d_call: .
j_call: TRBJ2-3
cdr3_nt: TGTGCCAGCAGCCAAGATTTGGTTAGCACAGATACGCAGTATTTT
cdr3_aa: CASSQDLVSTDTQYF

v_call: TRBV2
clone_size: .
d_call: TRBD2
j_call: TRBJ2-3
cdr3_nt: TGTGCCAGCAGTGAGGGACTACCCCCAGATACGCAGTATTTT
cdr3_aa: CASSEGLPPDTQYF

v_call: TRBV24-1
clone_size: .
d_call: TRBD1
j_call: TRBJ2-1
cdr3_nt: TGTGCCACCAGTGTAGGACAGGGAGTCAATGAGCAGTTCTTC
cdr3_aa: CATSVGQGVNEQFF

v_call: TRBV12-3/TRBV12-4
clone_size: few
d_call: .
j_call: TRBJ1-5
cdr3_nt: TGTGCCAGCAGTACCCGACAGACAGCGGGCCAGCCCCAGCATTTT
cdr3_aa: CASSTRQTAGQPQHF

v_call: TRBV24-1
clone_size: few
d_call: TRBD2
j_call: TRBJ2-3
cdr3_nt: TGTGCCAACAATTCACGACCTAGCGGGATGAGCACAGATACGCAGTATTTT
cdr3_aa: CANNSRPSGMSTDTQYF

v_call: TRBV25-1
clone_size: few
d_call: TRBD1
j_call: TRBJ1-5
cdr3_nt: TGTGCCAGCAGTGTACAGGGGACAGGTCAGCCCCAGCATTTT
cdr3_aa: CASSVQGTGQPQHF

v_call: TRBV15
clone_size: .
d_call: .
j_call: TRBJ2-3
cdr3_nt: TGTGCCACCAGCCCTGTGAGCATCACAGATACGCAGTATTTT
cdr3_aa: CATSPVSITDTQYF

v_call: TRBV28
clone_size: many
d_call: TRBD1
j_call: TRBJ1-3
cdr3_nt: TGTGCCAGCAGGACAGGGGCGGGAAACACCATATATTTT
cdr3_aa: CASRTGAGNTIYF